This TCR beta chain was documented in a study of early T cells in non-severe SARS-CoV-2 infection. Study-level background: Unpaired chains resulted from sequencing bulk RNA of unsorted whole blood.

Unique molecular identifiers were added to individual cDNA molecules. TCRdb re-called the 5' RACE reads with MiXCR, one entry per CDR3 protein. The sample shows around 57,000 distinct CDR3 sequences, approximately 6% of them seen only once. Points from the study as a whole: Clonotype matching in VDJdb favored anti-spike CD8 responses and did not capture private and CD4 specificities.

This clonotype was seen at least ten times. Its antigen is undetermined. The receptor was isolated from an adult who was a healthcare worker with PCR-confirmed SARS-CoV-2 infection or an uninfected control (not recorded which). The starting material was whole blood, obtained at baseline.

The CDR3 loop reads CASRDALAGGGNEQFF. CDR3 in DNA: TGTGCCAGCAGGGACGCCCTAGCGGGTGGTGGGAATGAGCAGTTCTTC. The chain employs TRBV11-2 and TRBJ2-1; 8 bases agree with TRBD2. From germline, CDR1 is SGHAT and CDR2 FQNNGV. The V gene end was trimmed by 6 bases and the J gene end by 7 bases; junction bases not matched to a gene: 14. This CDR3 has 16 residues.